The clone carrying this T cell receptor (beta chain) has at least ten counts. This record comes from a study of early T cells in non-severe SARS-CoV-2 infection. Individual cDNA molecules were tagged with unique molecular identifiers, the study reported. Via MiXCR, TCRdb re-called the 5' RACE reads, giving one row per CDR3 protein. The data hold 60,000 to 75,000 distinct CDR3 sequences, with around 11% observed a single time. Per the germline V gene, CDR1 is LNHDA and CDR2 is SQIVND (reference sequence). The V end was cut by 6 bases, the J end by 0 bases, with 12 bases between. This CDR3 has 15 amino acids.

This TCR derives from an adult who was a healthcare worker with PCR-confirmed SARS-CoV-2 infection or an uninfected control (not recorded which). The chain employs TRBV19 and TRBJ1-3, with D uncertain. The sequenced sample was whole blood. Here the CDR3 reads CASSLTGISGNTIYF. CDR3 DNA: TGTGCCAGTAGCCTGACGGGGATCTCTGGAAACACCATATATTTT. Full variable domain (remainder filled in from reference TRBV19 and TRBJ1-3): DGGITQSPKYLFRKEGQNVTLSCEQNLNHDAMYWYRQDPGQGLRLIYYSQIVNDFQKGDIAEGYSVSREKKESFPLTVTSAQKNPTAFYLCASSLTGISGNTIYFGEGSWLTVV.